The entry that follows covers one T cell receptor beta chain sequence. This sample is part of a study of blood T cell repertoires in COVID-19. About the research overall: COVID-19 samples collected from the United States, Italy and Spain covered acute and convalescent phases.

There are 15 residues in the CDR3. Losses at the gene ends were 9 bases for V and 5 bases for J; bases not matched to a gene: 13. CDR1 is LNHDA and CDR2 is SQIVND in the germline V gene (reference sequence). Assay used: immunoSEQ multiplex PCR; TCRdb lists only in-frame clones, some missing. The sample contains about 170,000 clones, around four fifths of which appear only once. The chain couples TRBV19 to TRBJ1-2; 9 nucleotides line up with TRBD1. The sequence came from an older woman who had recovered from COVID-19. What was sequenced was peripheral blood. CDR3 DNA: TGTGCCAGCAAAGCCGGGACAGGGCCCCTATATGGCTACACCTTC. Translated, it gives CASKAGTGPLYGYTF.